This TCR beta chain is from a study of T cell responses to AZD1222 COVID-19 vaccine. The table came from immunoSEQ multiplex PCR; TCRdb's copy has only in-frame clones and leaves some out. This table holds about 120,000 clones, 70% to 85% found once. The V gene end was trimmed by 4 bases and the J gene end by 2 bases; junction bases not matched to a gene: 8. The CDR3 is 17 residues long. Germline CDR1 PRHDT, CDR2 FYEKMQ (reference sequence). The clonotype was recovered from an adult in good health. Sample: peripheral blood, taken on day 0 of AZD1222 vaccination. The chain carries TRBV13 and TRBJ2-3; 11 bases agree with TRBD2. DNA for the CDR3: TGTGCCAGCAGCTCCTCGCGACTAGCGGGGTACACAGATACGCAGTATTTT. Protein product: CASSSSRLAGYTDTQYF.